Each of the 28 T cell receptor beta chains below was sequenced from the same sample in a study of T cells expressing NK-cell markers. For each CDR3 protein, TCRdb gives one entry from its re-call of the 5' RACE reads, without DNA. The table counts some 110,000 distinct CDR3 sequences; about 18% lies in the top ten. The material sequenced was blood T cells: a sorted CD56 or NKG2C T cell subset, CD4+ or CD8+ T cells, or bulk PBMC T cells (not recorded which). These receptors originate from a woman between 18 and 70 years old in good health.

The rearrangement joins TRBV5-4 to TRBJ2-1; TCRdb calls TRBD1, which cannot be checked without DNA. The CDR3 runs to 14 residues. CDR1 is SGHNT, CDR2 YYREEE, per germline (reference sequence). The CDR3 region is CASSWGGTGYEQFF.

The genes are TRBV7-7 and TRBJ2-1; the TRBD2 assignment by TCRdb is unverifiable without DNA. Germline V lookup: CDR1 SSHAT, CDR2 FNYEAQ (reference sequence). The CDR3 runs 15 residues. CDR3 protein: CASSLGAGGSDEQFF.

V and J are TRBV15 and TRBJ1-4. The CDR3 is 16 amino acids. Germline V CDR1 and CDR2: LNHNV, YYDKDF (reference sequence). CDR3 protein: CATSRDRDTTNEKLFF. The variable domain in full, with the rest retrieved from reference TRBV15 and TRBJ1-4, is DAMVIQNPRYQVTQFGKPVTLSCSQTLNHNVMYWYQQKSSQAPKLLFHYYDKDFNNEADTPDNFQSRRPNTSFCFLDIRSPGLGDTAMYLCATSRDRDTTNEKLFFGSGTQLSVL.

The V call is TRBV28, the J call TRBJ1-1; TCRdb proposes TRBD1, but this gene call is untestable without DNA. Germline assignment: CDR1 MDHEN and CDR2 SYDVKM. The CDR3 runs to 15 residues. The CDR3 here is CASSFRGELNTEAFF.

The V gene is TRBV29-1, the J gene TRBJ2-1; there is no DNA to check the TCRdb D call of TRBD1. This CDR3 has 14 amino acids. Germline V gene sequence: CDR1 SQVTM, CDR2 ANQGSEA. The CDR3 loop is CSVETAGSYNEQFF.

The CDR3 here is CASSPSGKDTQYF. The chain employs TRBV12-3 or TRBV12-4 and TRBJ2-3. The CDR3 spans 13 residues.

This chain links TRBV4-1 with TRBJ2-2; lacking DNA, the TRBD1 call made by TCRdb goes unchecked. The germline V gene has CDR1 MGHRA and CDR2 YSYEKL. The CDR3 length is 15 residues. Here the CDR3 reads CASSQEARGTGELFF.

CDR3 region: CASSLAGEGLNTEAFF. This chain uses TRBV5-1 with TRBJ1-1. The CDR3 covers 16 residues. Germline V gene data show CDR1 as SGHRS and CDR2 as YFSETQ.

The chain joins TRBV7-9 to TRBJ2-1; the TRBD2 assignment by TCRdb is unverifiable without DNA. Looked up from germline, CDR1 is SEHNR and CDR2 is FQNEAQ (reference sequence). There are 20 residues in the CDR3. The chain's CDR3 is CASSRRLASGRGPSINEQFF.

The chain is built from TRBV3-1 and TRBJ1-1; TCRdb outputs TRBD1, but without DNA this stays unchecked. CDR1 and CDR2 from the germline V gene are LGHDT and YNNKEL (reference sequence). The CDR3 extends over 17 amino acids. The CDR3 sequence is CASSQDGSSGVNTEAFF. The entire variable domain, with the rest obtained from reference TRBV3-1 and TRBJ1-1, is as follows: DTAVSQTPKYLVTQMGNDKSIKCEQNLGHDTMYWYKQDSKKFLKIMFSYNNKELIINETVPNRFSPKSPDKAHLNLHINSLELGDSAVYFCASSQDGSSGVNTEAFFGQGTRLTVV.

The chain's CDR3 is CSVVAAVSGNTIYF. The rearrangement links TRBV29-1 to TRBJ1-3. The CDR3 is made up of 14 amino acids. Germline V gives CDR1 SQVTM, CDR2 ANQGSEA.

This chain connects TRBV20-1 to TRBJ2-3; TCRdb selects TRBD2, and the lack of DNA leaves this call unchecked. Germline lookup yields CDR1 DFQATT and CDR2 SNEGSKA (reference sequence). The CDR3 loop spans 19 amino acids. The chain's CDR3 is CSARAQTSGRISSTDTQYF.

V and J are TRBV5-1 and TRBJ1-2. This CDR3 region has 13 residues. Germline CDR1 and CDR2: SGHRS and YFSETQ. CDR3 protein: CASSLEQIYGYTF.

The rearrangement uses TRBV19 and TRBJ2-3; the TCRdb D gene call, TRBD1, has no DNA to confirm it. CDR3 length equals 14 residues. Germline loops: CDR1 LNHDA, CDR2 SQIVND (reference sequence). The CDR3 here is CASSPLPGYDTQYF.

The rearrangement uses TRBV19 and TRBJ1-1; the D gene TCRdb calls, TRBD1, cannot be checked with no DNA. The CDR3 extends over 13 amino acids. CDR1 and CDR2 from the germline V gene are LNHDA and SQIVND (reference sequence). CDR3 region: CASSDMQGTEAFF.

This chain joins TRBV30 and TRBJ2-7; TCRdb indicates TRBD1, and absent DNA this call remains unverified. Germline V CDR1 and CDR2: GTSNPN, SVGIG (reference sequence). CDR3 size: 12 residues. The CDR3: CAWNPLGFEQYF. The variable domain in full, completed from reference TRBV30 and TRBJ2-7, reads SQTIHQWPATLVQPVGSPLSLECTVEGTSNPNLYWYRQAAGRGLQLLFYSVGIGQISSEVPQNLSASRPQDRQFILSSKKLLLSDSGFYLCAWNPLGFEQYFGPGTRLTVT.

This chain joins TRBV12-3 or TRBV12-4 and TRBJ1-1; TCRdb's D call, TRBD1, is unchecked because there is no DNA. This CDR3 region has 16 residues. The chain's CDR3 is CASTRLNTPLDTEAFF.

The chain links TRBV30 to TRBJ1-4; TCRdb's D gene call, TRBD1, goes unchecked for lack of DNA. Germline lookup yields CDR1 GTSNPN and CDR2 SVGIG (reference sequence). CDR3 size: 16 residues. The CDR3 sequence: CAWTRDRVGTNEKLFF.

The chain is built from TRBV11-2 and TRBJ2-3. In germline, CDR1 is SGHAT, CDR2 FQNNGV. The CDR3 loop spans 12 amino acids. Here the CDR3 reads CASSFLTDTQYF.

The chain joins TRBV19 to TRBJ1-5; absent DNA, TCRdb's TRBD1 call cannot be checked. Germline assignment: CDR1 LNHDA and CDR2 SQIVND (reference sequence). The CDR3 is 15 amino acids. CDR3 loop: CASTSGTRGNQPQHF.

The chain links TRBV12-3 or TRBV12-4 to TRBJ2-5; checking the TCRdb D call of TRBD1 is not possible without DNA. This CDR3 region has 14 residues. The CDR3 loop is CASRNRDYQETQYF.

CDR3 sequence reads: CASRRCRDNNSPLHF. This chain links TRBV12-2 with TRBJ1-6; TCRdb's D call of TRBD1 is untestable without DNA. TRBV12-2 corresponds to a pseudogene. The CDR3 contains 15 residues.

The chain employs TRBV12-3 or TRBV12-4 and TRBJ2-1; TCRdb indicates TRBD2, and absent DNA this call remains unverified. This CDR3 has 15 residues. CDR3: CASSWGRLAGDEQFF.

The V call is TRBV13, the J call TRBJ2-1. The CDR3 loop spans 14 amino acids. Germline loops: CDR1 PRHDT, CDR2 FYEKMQ (reference sequence). Here the CDR3 reads CASSLGLGINEQFF.

The chain uses TRBV5-5 and TRBJ2-2; TCRdb designates TRBD1, a call that cannot be tested without DNA. The CDR3 has 16 amino acids. Looked up from germline, CDR1 is SGHKS and CDR2 is YYEKEE (reference sequence). CDR3 amino acids: CASSIPQGVDTGELFF.

The rearrangement joins TRBV29-1 to TRBJ1-5; the D call from TCRdb, TRBD1, cannot be confirmed without DNA. The germline CDR1 and CDR2 sequences are SQVTM and ANQGSEA. This CDR3 is 15 amino acids long. CDR3 loop: CSVVWDSGVNQPQHF. The full variable domain, with the rest looked up from reference TRBV29-1 and TRBJ1-5, is SAVISQKPSRDICQRGTSLTIQCQVDSQVTMMFWYRQQPGQSLTLIATANQGSEATYESGFVIDKFPISRPNLTFSTLTVSNMSPEDSSIYLCSVVWDSGVNQPQHFGDGTRLSIL.

The chain has TRBV27 and TRBJ2-5. In germline, CDR1 is MNHEY, CDR2 SMNVEV (reference sequence). CDR3 length equals 13 residues. The CDR3 spells CASSLGVRETQYF.

This chain connects TRBV20-1 to TRBJ2-1. This CDR3 comprises 13 residues. In germline, CDR1 is DFQATT, CDR2 SNEGSKA (reference sequence). The CDR3: CSGAGSSYNEQFF.